The 15 T cell receptor beta chains in this list originate from one sample, sequenced in a study of T cell repertoires in cytomegalovirus infection (dated by TCRdb to the late 2010s). Instrument on record: Illumina HiSeq 1500. The public reads were quality trimmed at Q25 with fastp and then assembled into clones with MiXCR by TCRdb, keeping productive beta chains. Identical CDR3 protein sequences are pooled into one entry, listed with their most common genes and DNA. Here the sample has hundreds of thousands of distinct CDR3 sequences; approximately 24% occur a single time. Of the sample, roughly 8% falls within the top ten clones. The sequenced material came from CD8+ T cells from PBMCs. The source is a human donor in good health (CMV status not recorded). Some clones in this sample may be carry-over from other donors' samples.

This clonotype appeared a single time. This rearrangement joins TRBV20-1 to TRBJ1-5, with D possibly TRBD1 on 5 matching bases. The CDR3 extends over 21 amino acids. The germline CDR1 and CDR2 sequences are DFQATT and SNEGSKA (reference sequence). V was clipped by 0 bases and J by 0 bases, with 27 bases between them. CDR3 loop: CSARERGRVQVNLYSNQPQHF. CDR3 bases: TGCAGTGCTAGAGAACGAGGCAGGGTACAGGTTAACTTATATAGCAATCAGCCCCAGCATTTT.

The rearrangement uses TRBV20-1 and TRBJ1-2; 7 bases align to TRBD1. V lost 5 bases to trimming and J lost 7 bases; unmatched junction nucleotides: 13. The germline gives CDR1 DFQATT, CDR2 SNEGSKA (reference sequence). The CDR3 is made up of 14 amino acids. The CDR3 DNA is TGCAGTGCTCCTTCGAGGGGGCTCGATAGTGGCTACACCTTC. Translated: CSAPSRGLDSGYTF.

The table lists this clonotype with a few counts. CDR3 bases: TGTGCCAGCAGTTTCTCGGCTTACGAGCAGTACGTC. Its protein is CASSFSAYEQYV. This chain joins TRBV6-2 or TRBV6-3 and TRBJ2-7; D gene unclear. The CDR3 runs 12 residues. V was shortened by 4 bases and J by 4 bases, with 8 bases between the two germline ends. In germline, CDR1 is MNHEY, CDR2 SVGEGT.

This clonotype has just a few counts. V is TRBV13 and J is TRBJ1-1; perhaps TRBD1 as D (5 bases). This CDR3 is built from 12 residues. V gave up 5 bases and J gave up 7 bases, with 11 bases separating them. From germline, CDR1 is PRHDT and CDR2 FYEKMQ (reference sequence). CDR3 bases: TGTGCCAGCAGCACATCGGGGGGTGAAGCTTTCTTT. Protein: CASSTSGGEAFF.

This clonotype was found many times. The V and J genes are TRBV7-8 and TRBJ1-5; D is uncertain. The CDR3 is made up of 15 amino acids. V was clipped by 1 base and J by 0 bases, with 7 bases between them. CDR1 SGHVS and CDR2 FQNEAQ come from the germline V gene. The CDR3 region is CASSLGPLSNQPQHF. DNA of the CDR3: TGTGCCAGCAGCTTAGGGCCCCTTAGCAATCAGCCCCAGCATTTT.

This rearrangement joins TRBV13 to TRBJ2-1; 7 bases fit TRBD2. From germline, CDR1 is PRHDT and CDR2 FYEKMQ (reference sequence). J was trimmed by 8 bases and V by 7 bases; bases with no gene match: 8. This CDR3 contains 13 residues. The CDR3 here is CASTLGRGDEQFF. CDR3 DNA sequence: TGTGCCAGCACCCTAGGCCGGGGGGATGAGCAGTTCTTC.

This sequence joins TRBV5-4 and TRBJ2-1; D is unclear. Trimming cost V 0 bases and J 6 bases, with 19 bases left between them. Germline CDR1 and CDR2: SGHNT and YYREEE (reference sequence). The CDR3 totals 17 residues. Here the CDR3 reads CASSLALVSTSGNEQFF. Written as DNA, the CDR3 is TGTGCCAGCAGCTTGGCCTTAGTCTCTACTTCGGGCAATGAGCAGTTCTTC.

The chain joins TRBV2 to TRBJ2-3; D possibly corresponds to TRBD1 (7 bases). Trimming pared 7 bases from V and 3 bases from J, leaving 17 bases between. The V gene's germline CDR1 is SNHLY and CDR2 FYNNEI. The CDR3 consists of 15 residues. The CDR3 coding sequence is TGTGCCAGCAACCCCTTGACAGGGAGGACAGATACGCAGTATTTT. It yields the protein CASNPLTGRTDTQYF.

For this clonotype: It may be a read error: a sequence one base away is much more abundant. The V call is TRBV7-8, the J call TRBJ2-5; TRBD2 might be the D (6 bases). CDR3 length equals 14 residues. Germline V CDR1 and CDR2: SGHVS, FQNEAQ. This chain's CDR3 is CVSTLLDGGKTQYF. CDR3 sequence (DNA): TGTGTCAGCACCTTACTAGATGGGGGGAAGACCCAGTACTTC.

The genes are TRBV12-3 or TRBV12-4 and TRBJ2-7, with TRBD2 matching over 8 bases. Losses at the gene ends were 6 bases for V and 2 bases for J; bases not matched to a gene: 3. This CDR3 contains 13 residues. The CDR3 sequence: CASSRGGPYEQYF. CDR3 coding DNA: TGTGCCAGCAGCCGCGGGGGGCCCTACGAGCAGTACTTC.

Ten or more counts support this clonotype. The J gene is TRBJ2-1, the V gene TRBV7-6; 9 bases match TRBD2. The CDR3 runs to 16 residues. Germline V gene lookup returns CDR1 SGHVS and CDR2 FNYEAQ. V trimming: 1 base; J trimming: 4 bases; junction bases outside the gene matches: 5. The CDR3: CASSLVLAGPYNEQFF. CDR3 DNA sequence: TGTGCCAGCAGCTTAGTTCTAGCGGGGCCTTACAATGAGCAGTTCTTC.

The chain combines TRBV19 with TRBJ1-1; 8 nucleotides agree with TRBD1. The CDR3 contains 12 residues. V was pared by 9 bases and J by 4 bases, with 4 bases of the junction left unmatched. In germline, CDR1 is LNHDA, CDR2 SQIVND (reference sequence). CDR3 nucleotides: TGTGCCAGCGCTACAGGGGGCACTGAAGCTTTCTTT. This encodes CASATGGTEAFF.

This clonotype occurred a few times. The chain has TRBV19 and TRBJ2-5; 11 bases line up with TRBD2. This CDR3 contains 15 residues. J gave up 3 bases and V 3 bases, and 3 bases lay outside the gene matches. From germline, CDR1 is LNHDA and CDR2 SQIVND (reference sequence). The CDR3 DNA is TGTGCCAGTAGTATTAGCGGGGGGGTAGAAGAGACCCAGTACTTC. Translating gives CASSISGGVEETQYF.

This clonotype showed up many times. The chain is built from TRBV7-8 and TRBJ2-3; D is perhaps TRBD1 or TRBD2 (6 bases each). V dropped 5 bases and J dropped 2 bases, with 26 bases sitting between them. The V gene's germline CDR1 is SGHVS and CDR2 FQNEAQ. The CDR3 runs 19 residues. The CDR3 region is CASSPLPGPRRGATDTQYF. CDR3 nucleotide sequence: TGTGCCAGCAGCCCCTTGCCAGGGCCTCGGAGGGGGGCCACAGATACGCAGTATTTT. The variable domain in full, with the rest retrieved from reference TRBV7-8 and TRBJ2-3, is GAGVSQSPRYKVAKRGQDVALRCDPISGHVSLFWYQQALGQGPEFLTYFQNEAQLDKSGLPSDRFFAERPEGSVSTLKIQRTQQEDSAVYLCASSPLPGPRRGATDTQYFGPGTRLTVL.

This clonotype came up a few times. This sequence joins TRBV4-1 and TRBJ2-7; no clear D. This CDR3 spans 15 amino acids. V lost 1 base to trimming and J lost 4 bases, with 14 bases between them. The germline V gene has CDR1 MGHRA and CDR2 YSYEKL. The CDR3 reads CASSQALVMGYEQYF. The CDR3 nucleotides are TGCGCCAGCAGCCAAGCGTTGGTAATGGGGTACGAGCAGTACTTC.